A single sample gave rise to the 24 T cell receptor beta chains below, sequenced in a study of T-cell reconstitution after alpha-beta-depleted transplantation in children. Library preparation (for TCRbeta) was performed with unique molecular identifiers. MiXCR, applied by TCRdb to the PCR reads, yields one record per CDR3 protein. The table records some 550,000 distinct CDR3 sequences, about 23% of them present only once. This material consisted of PBMCs, mostly from graft donor cells, taken 360 days after TCRalphabeta/CD19-depleted stem cell transplant. The receptors come from a boy under three years old who had a stem cell transplant for acute myeloid leukemia, so the T cells may come from the graft donor.

This clonotype was observed a single time. CDR3 DNA sequence: TGTGCCACCAGCCGACTCCCCAGGTTAGCGGGGATCGCCGGGGAGCTGTTTTTT. Encoded protein: CATSRLPRLAGIAGELFF. The J gene is TRBJ2-2, the V gene TRBV15; 8 nucleotides align to TRBD2. This CDR3 has 18 residues. CDR1 and CDR2 (germline): LNHNV, YYDKDF (reference sequence). With 5 bases clipped from V and 6 bases from J, the junction kept 17 bases outside the gene matches. The full variable domain, with the rest looked up from reference TRBV15 and TRBJ2-2, is DAMVIQNPRYQVTQFGKPVTLSCSQTLNHNVMYWYQQKSSQAPKLLFHYYDKDFNNEADTPDNFQSRRPNTSFCFLDIRSPGLGDTAMYLCATSRLPRLAGIAGELFFGEGSRLTVL.

The V and J genes are TRBV12-3 or TRBV12-4 and TRBJ2-2; no definite D call. The length of the CDR3 is 14 residues. The V and J ends lost 5 bases and 5 bases respectively, with 12 bases between them. The CDR3 spells CASSPLTLTGELFF. For the CDR3, the DNA is TGTGCCAGCAGTCCCCTGACTCTTACCGGGGAGCTGTTTTTT.

This clonotype occurred many times. The V call is TRBV27, the J call TRBJ2-7; TRBD1 agrees at 8 bases. The CDR3 loop spans 16 amino acids. Germline V gives CDR1 MNHEY, CDR2 SMNVEV (reference sequence). V was pared by 6 bases and J by 0 bases, with 10 bases of the junction left unmatched. In nucleotides, the CDR3 is TGTGCCAGCAGCACACTCCAGACAGGGGACTCCTACGAGCAGTACTTC. Amino acids: CASSTLQTGDSYEQYF.

The chain joins TRBV6-1 to TRBJ1-5; possible D gene TRBD1, 5 bases. Looked up from germline, CDR1 is MNHNS and CDR2 is SASEGT. CDR3 size: 14 residues. The V gene lost 4 bases and the J gene lost 7 bases, with 14 bases spanning the gap. The CDR3 DNA is TGTGCCAGCAGTGCCCAGGGTCAGGGCCAGCCCCAGCATTTT. Encoded protein: CASSAQGQGQPQHF.

Remarks on this clonotype: Being one base from a much bigger clone, this may be a read error. V and J are TRBV10-3 and TRBJ1-1; D is unclear. V was shortened by 5 bases and J by 1 base, with 2 bases between the two germline ends. The CDR3 loop spans 11 amino acids. Germline loops: CDR1 ENHRY, CDR2 SYGVKD. The CDR3 region is CAISSNTEAFF. The CDR3, as DNA: TGTGCCATCAGTTCGAACACTGAAGCTTTCTTT.

There are many counts of this clonotype. This chain joins TRBV12-3 or TRBV12-4 and TRBJ2-3, with a weak D call TRBD2 (5 bases). The CDR3 covers 18 residues. V was clipped by 7 bases and J by 1 base, with 24 bases between them. CDR3 sequence reads: CASTSDSVPRPGTDTQYF. DNA of the CDR3: TGTGCCAGCACTTCCGATAGCGTCCCGCGGCCTGGCACAGATACGCAGTATTTT.

This rearrangement joins TRBV4-3 to TRBJ2-2; 9 nucleotides agree with TRBD1. CDR1 is LGHNA, CDR2 YSLEER, per germline. V shed 1 base, J shed 6 bases, and the junction held 15 bases outside the gene matches. The CDR3 runs 19 residues. The CDR3 here is CASSQGFEDRGLGPGELFF. Written as DNA, the CDR3 is TGCGCCAGCAGCCAAGGTTTTGAGGACAGGGGACTGGGTCCCGGGGAGCTGTTTTTT.

This clonotype was seen more than once but under ten times. The chain joins TRBV6-1 to TRBJ2-2; TRBD1 aligns across 8 bases. The CDR3 consists of 15 residues. V lost 5 bases to trimming and J lost 2 bases; unmatched junction nucleotides: 4. Germline CDR1 MNHNS, CDR2 SASEGT. CDR3 amino acids: CASSRTGFNTGELFF. The CDR3 nucleotides are TGTGCCAGCAGTCGGACAGGGTTTAACACCGGGGAGCTGTTTTTT.

J is TRBJ1-1 and V is TRBV20-1; D is uncertain. Germline V gives CDR1 DFQATT, CDR2 SNEGSKA (reference sequence). The CDR3 has 12 residues. Between the trimmed V and J ends, which lost 5 bases and 4 bases, there was a span of 11 bases. CDR3 residues: CSAWTWSTEAFF. CDR3 nucleotide sequence: TGCAGTGCTTGGACCTGGAGCACTGAAGCTTTCTTT.

Ten or more counts support this clonotype. The chain employs TRBV3-1 and TRBJ2-7; TRBD1 might be the D (6 bases). The V and J ends lost 8 bases and 0 bases respectively, with 11 bases between them. CDR1 is LGHDT and CDR2 is YNNKEL in the germline V gene (reference sequence). There are 13 residues in the CDR3. The CDR3 spells CASGSDSSYEQYF. The CDR3 DNA reads as TGTGCCAGCGGGTCGGACAGCTCCTACGAGCAGTACTTC.

In this sample, this clonotype turned up a few times. The chain recombines TRBV20-1 with TRBJ2-1; 12 nucleotides match TRBD1. CDR3 length equals 17 residues. Germline-derived CDR1 and CDR2 are DFQATT and SNEGSKA (reference sequence). Trimming removed 6 bases from V and 7 bases from J; junction bases left unmatched: 16. The CDR3, as DNA: TGCAGTGCCAATCCCGGGACAGGGGGCGACTCGAGGAATGAGCAGTTCTTC. It yields the protein CSANPGTGGDSRNEQFF.

In this sample, this clonotype turned up a few times. The gene calls are TRBV2 and TRBJ2-3; 7 positions match TRBD1. V lost 7 bases and J lost 0; bases outside the gene matches: 4. The CDR3 loop spans 14 amino acids. From germline, CDR1 is SNHLY and CDR2 FYNNEI. The CDR3: CASTRDSSTDTQYF. CDR3 DNA sequence: TGTGCCAGCACTCGGGACAGCAGCACAGATACGCAGTATTTT. The whole variable domain, remainder taken from reference TRBV2 and TRBJ2-3, is EPEVTQTPSHQVTQMGQEVILRCVPISNHLYFYWYRQILGQKVEFLVSFYNNEISEKSEIFDDQFSVERPDGSNFTLKIRSTKLEDSAMYFCASTRDSSTDTQYFGPGTRLTVL.

In its sample, this clonotype was seen a few times. The chain recombines TRBV7-9 with TRBJ2-7, with D unclear. The CDR3 is made up of 16 amino acids. From germline, CDR1 is SEHNR and CDR2 FQNEAQ (reference sequence). The germline V and J ends were trimmed by 3 bases and 0 bases, with 15 bases remaining between them. The chain's CDR3 is CASSFGPPGPSYEQYF. The CDR3 region has the DNA TGTGCCAGCAGCTTTGGCCCACCGGGCCCCTCCTACGAGCAGTACTTC.

The rearrangement joins TRBV29-1 to TRBJ2-5; TRBD1 aligns across 7 bases. This CDR3 is 16 amino acids long. V trimming: 1 base; J trimming: 4 bases; junction bases outside the gene matches: 12. In germline, CDR1 is SQVTM, CDR2 ANQGSEA. CDR3 region: CSVEGGDRVRGETQYF. The CDR3 DNA reads TGCAGCGTTGAAGGTGGAGACAGGGTACGGGGAGAGACCCAGTACTTC.

The J gene is TRBJ1-5, the V gene TRBV3-1, with D tentatively TRBD1 (5 bases). CDR1 LGHDT and CDR2 YNNKEL come from the germline V gene (reference sequence). V was pared by 3 bases and J by 6 bases, with 12 bases between. There are 14 residues in the CDR3. CDR3 coding DNA: TGTGCCAGCAGCCATCGGATCAGGGCTCAGCCCCAGCATTTT. Translating it yields CASSHRIRAQPQHF.

The chain has TRBV15 and TRBJ1-1; D uncertain. V lost 3 bases and J lost 3, with 5 bases in between. The CDR3 runs 12 residues. Per germline, CDR1 LNHNV and CDR2 YYDKDF (reference sequence). The CDR3 bases are TGTGCCACCAGCAGCAGTTACACTGAAGCTTTCTTT. It translates to CATSSSYTEAFF.

This chain links TRBV20-1 with TRBJ2-5, with 7 bases that match TRBD1. The CDR3 totals 14 residues. V shed 3 bases and J 1 base; nucleotides not matched to a gene: 5. CDR1 DFQATT and CDR2 SNEGSKA come from the germline V gene (reference sequence). The CDR3 region is CSASQTGPQETQYF. DNA of the CDR3: TGCAGTGCTAGCCAGACAGGGCCCCAAGAGACCCAGTACTTC.

The chain uses TRBV20-1 and TRBJ2-7, with no clear D. The V gene lost 1 base and the J gene lost 0 bases, with 7 bases spanning the gap. CDR3 size: 13 residues. CDR1 and CDR2 from the germline V gene are DFQATT and SNEGSKA (reference sequence). This chain's CDR3 is CSARGAASYEQYF. CDR3 sequence (DNA): TGCAGTGCTAGAGGGGCCGCCTCCTACGAGCAGTACTTC.

This clonotype was seen ten or more times. V is TRBV5-5 and J is TRBJ2-3, with 7 positions matching TRBD1. This CDR3 spans 15 amino acids. Germline CDR1 is SGHKS and CDR2 is YYEKEE (reference sequence). V lost 6 bases to trimming and J lost 0 bases; unmatched junction nucleotides: 7. Written as DNA, the CDR3 is TGTGCCAGCAAAACAGGGGACCCTAGCACAGATACGCAGTATTTT. The encoded protein is CASKTGDPSTDTQYF.

The rearrangement uses TRBV10-1 and TRBJ2-7; TRBD2 might be the D (5 bases). Trimming cost V 4 bases and J 7 bases, with 11 bases left between them. Germline V gene lookup returns CDR1 WNHNN and CDR2 SYGVQD (reference sequence). CDR3 length: 12 residues. In DNA, the CDR3 is TGCGCCAGCAGTGGGACGGGCGGGGAGCAGTACGTC. This gives the protein CASSGTGGEQYV.

This clonotype was counted a few times. The V gene is TRBV12-3 or TRBV12-4, the J gene TRBJ2-4, with no clear D. The CDR3 has 13 amino acids. V was pared by 4 bases and J by 4 bases, with 8 bases between. CDR3 nucleotides: TGTGCCAGCAGTTCTCCCCGGAAAAACATTCAGTACTTC. This translates into CASSSPRKNIQYF.

The table lists this clonotype with many counts. The chain carries TRBV4-1 and TRBJ2-2, with a weak D call TRBD2 (7 bases). The CDR3 totals 15 residues. Germline V lookup: CDR1 MGHRA, CDR2 YSYEKL. The V end lost 3 bases, the J end lost 2 bases, and 10 bases lay between the germline ends. DNA for the CDR3: TGCGCCAGCAGCCAGGGGGGGCCTAACACCGGGGAGCTGTTTTTT. This sequence encodes CASSQGGPNTGELFF.

Concerning this clonotype itself: A read error may explain this, as a much larger clone is one base away. The V call is TRBV28, the J call TRBJ2-7; D perhaps matches TRBD2 (5 bases). Germline-derived CDR1 and CDR2 are MDHEN and SYDVKM. CDR3 length: 15 residues. The V end lost 4 bases, the J end lost 6 bases, and 19 bases lay between the germline ends. Here the CDR3 reads CASSSTGVHALEQYF. Here the CDR3 DNA reads TGTGCCAGCAGTTCTACCGGGGTTCACGCACTCGAGCAGTACTTC. Full variable domain (rest looked up from reference TRBV28 and TRBJ2-7): DVKVTQSSRYLVKRTGEKVFLECVQDMDHENMFWYRQDPGLGLRLIYFSYDVKMKEKGDIPEGYSVSREKKERFSLILESASTNQTSMYLCASSSTGVHALEQYFGPGTRLTVT.

This clonotype has just a few counts. The chain is built from TRBV7-2 and TRBJ1-1, with D tentatively TRBD1 (6 bases). Trimming took off 5 bases at V and 2 bases at J, with 15 bases between the two ends. The germline V gene has CDR1 SGHTA and CDR2 FQGNSA. The CDR3 consists of 15 residues. Here the CDR3 reads CASSPGGRFNTEAFF. The DNA of the CDR3 is TGTGCCAGCAGCCCCGGGGGCAGGTTTAACACTGAAGCTTTCTTT.